A single sample gave rise to the 20 T cell receptor beta chains below, sequenced in a study of T cells in Graves' hyperthyroidism and ophthalmopathy. RNA transcripts served as the template for amplifying TCR beta CDR3 regions. The HTBI primer set was used in a first-round RT-PCR of the TCR CDR3. A single record per CDR3 protein comes from TCRdb applying MiXCR to the multiplex PCR reads. Here the sample spans about 590,000 distinct CDR3 sequences, around a sixth being singletons. The sample taken for sequencing was blood. Every receptor here comes from a woman aged 25 to 39 with Graves' hyperthyroidism.

This clonotype was detected ten times or more. This chain connects TRBV5-1 to TRBJ1-5, with D hard to call. Trimming took 2 bases from V and 3 from J, leaving 12 bases between them. CDR3 length: 15 amino acids. The germline CDR1 and CDR2 sequences are SGHRS and YFSETQ. DNA for the CDR3: TGCGCCAGCAGCTTAAGCGGACTCATCAATCAGCCCCAGCATTTT. This codes for CASSLSGLINQPQHF.

This clonotype was detected only a few times. The chain carries TRBV20-1 and TRBJ1-1; D ambiguous. Trimming took off 4 bases at V and 6 bases at J, with 15 bases between the two ends. Germline values: CDR1 DFQATT, CDR2 SNEGSKA (reference sequence). This CDR3 is 13 amino acids long. The CDR3 DNA sequence: TGCAGTGCTACTCCAGGTGGCGGCGCTGAAGCTTTCTTT. Residues: CSATPGGGAEAFF.

This clonotype was counted many times. The rearrangement joins TRBV10-3 to TRBJ2-7, with D possibly TRBD1 on 6 matching bases. This CDR3 is built from 14 residues. Germline V gene sequence: CDR1 ENHRY, CDR2 SYGVKD. Trimming removed 7 bases from V and 0 bases from J, with 13 bases in between. This chain's CDR3 is CAIKGRQDSYEQYF. In nucleotides, the CDR3 is TGTGCCATCAAGGGCCGACAGGACTCCTACGAGCAGTACTTC.

This clonotype has at least ten counts. This chain joins TRBV24-1 and TRBJ2-1; D tentatively reads TRBD1 or TRBD2 (5 bases each). The germline V gene encodes CDR1 KGHDR and CDR2 SFDVKD. The CDR3 has 17 residues. V was clipped by 4 bases and J by 7 bases, with 22 bases between them. The CDR3 sequence is CATSDSRGLKGANEQFF. In nucleotides, the CDR3 is TGTGCCACCAGTGACTCAAGGGGTCTAAAGGGAGCGAATGAGCAGTTCTTC.

Concerning this clonotype: This may arise from a read error, as a much more abundant clone is one base away. V and J are TRBV6-1 and TRBJ1-2; D remains unclear. Germline CDR1 is MNHNS and CDR2 is SASEGT. This CDR3 has 14 residues. This CDR3 reads CAGSEAAARGGYTF. CDR3 bases: TGTGCCGGCAGTGAAGCTGCAGCTCGTGGGGGCTACACCTTC.

The V call is TRBV20-1, the J call TRBJ2-1; D call uncertain. CDR1 is DFQATT and CDR2 is SNEGSKA in the germline V gene (reference sequence). Between the trimmed V and J ends, which lost 5 bases and 6 bases, there was a span of 8 bases. This CDR3 is built from 11 residues. The DNA for the CDR3 is TGCAGTGCTTCTGAGGCCAATGAGCAGTTCTTC. Its protein is CSASEANEQFF.

This clonotype occurred many times. The chain has TRBV20-1 and TRBJ2-1; D is uncertain. The V and J ends lost 2 bases and 7 bases respectively, with 12 bases between them. In germline, CDR1 is DFQATT, CDR2 SNEGSKA (reference sequence). This CDR3 contains 13 residues. This CDR3 reads CSARSDPSNEQFF. Written as DNA, the CDR3 is TGCAGTGCTAGATCGGACCCCTCTAATGAGCAGTTCTTC.

On this clonotype: This may be a read error: a much more frequent sequence differs by one nucleotide. V usage is TRBV12-3 or TRBV12-4 and J usage is TRBJ2-1, with TRBD1 as a possible D gene (5 bases). V lost 0 bases and J 15 bases, leaving 12 bases between the germline ends. The CDR3 has 12 residues. The CDR3 region has the DNA TGTGCCAGCAGTTTAGCCCTCAGGGATACGTTCTTC. Amino acids: CASSLALRDTFF.

Ten or more counts support this clonotype. V and J are TRBV6-2 or TRBV6-3 and TRBJ2-1; 12 positions match TRBD1. Germline V gives CDR1 MNHEY, CDR2 SVGEGT. The junction had 13 bases not matched to a gene; V was cut back by 7 bases and J by 9 bases. The CDR3 loop spans 16 amino acids. The CDR3, as DNA: TGTGCCAGCACCAGAGGTGGGGGACAGGGGGCTGGTGAGCAGTTCTTC. Translation: CASTRGGGQGAGEQFF.

At least ten counts were recorded for this clonotype. The chain uses TRBV28 and TRBJ2-2; TRBD2 aligns across 10 bases. V was clipped by 2 bases and J by 5 bases; unmatched bases: 8. The CDR3 spans 17 residues. The germline CDR1 and CDR2 sequences are MDHEN and SYDVKM. CDR3 in amino acids: CASSLDKREGRTGELFF. CDR3 coding DNA: TGTGCCAGCAGTTTAGACAAGCGGGAGGGCCGTACCGGGGAGCTGTTTTTT. Based on the CDR3 plus reference TRBV28 and TRBJ2-2, the full variable domain is DVKVTQSSRYLVKRTGEKVFLECVQDMDHENMFWYRQDPGLGLRLIYFSYDVKMKEKGDIPEGYSVSREKKERFSLILESASTNQTSMYLCASSLDKREGRTGELFFGEGSRLTVL.

CDR3 nucleotide sequence: TGCGCCAGCAGCCCTAGCGGGATCGGGGAGACCCAGTACTTC. It specifies CASSPSGIGETQYF. The V gene is TRBV4-1, the J gene TRBJ2-5; 9 bases are shared with TRBD2. This CDR3 region has 14 residues. V shed 4 bases and J 5 bases; nucleotides not matched to a gene: 5. Germline CDR1 MGHRA, CDR2 YSYEKL.

The gene calls are TRBV6-1 and TRBJ1-5, with D tentatively TRBD1 (5 bases). The V and J ends lost 7 bases and 9 bases respectively, with 28 bases between them. Germline V CDR1 and CDR2: MNHNS, SASEGT. This CDR3 contains 17 residues. Here the CDR3 reads CASNSGAGLNHMMPQHF. The CDR3 DNA reads as TGTGCCAGCAACTCGGGTGCAGGGCTCAACCATATGATGCCCCAGCATTTT.

This clonotype was recorded many times. The V gene is TRBV6-1, the J gene TRBJ2-7; the D gene is possibly TRBD2 (6 bases). This CDR3 spans 17 amino acids. CDR1 and CDR2 from the germline V gene are MNHNS and SASEGT. The V end lost 7 bases, the J end lost 0 bases, and 22 bases lay between the germline ends. CDR3: CASKREVGAGSSYEQYF. CDR3 coding DNA: TGTGCCAGCAAAAGGGAAGTAGGGGCCGGGAGCTCCTACGAGCAGTACTTC.

The chain carries TRBV30 and TRBJ1-1; 8 nucleotides align to TRBD1. Germline CDR1 is GTSNPN and CDR2 is SVGIG (reference sequence). There are 15 residues in the CDR3. V was clipped by 2 bases and J by 4 bases; unmatched bases: 9. Here the CDR3 reads CAWSPGQGLTTEAFF. The CDR3 nucleotides are TGTGCCTGGAGTCCCGGACAGGGATTGACCACTGAAGCTTTCTTT.

This clonotype was detected once. Since a much larger clone is just one base distant, this may be a read error. This chain uses TRBV5-6 with TRBJ2-1, with 7 bases lining up with TRBD2. CDR1 and CDR2 (germline): SGHDT, YYEEEE. The CDR3 length is 12 residues. J was trimmed by 10 bases and V by 6 bases; bases with no gene match: 7. DNA of the CDR3: TGTGCCAGCACAGCGGGGCCGGGGGAGCAGTTCTTC. It codes for CASTAGPGEQFF. The whole variable domain, remainder taken from reference TRBV5-6 and TRBJ2-1, is DAGVTQSPTHLIKTRGQQVTLRCSPKSGHDTVSWYQQALGQGPQFIFQYYEEEERQRGNFPDRFSGHQFPNYSSELNVNALLLGDSALYLCASTAGPGEQFFGPGTRLTVL.

To note about this clonotype: An end of the junction does not agree with germline; a read error may underlie this. The chain combines TRBV3-1 with TRBJ2-7, with no clear D. The V gene's germline CDR1 is LGHDT and CDR2 YNNKEL (reference sequence). The length of the CDR3 is 15 residues. The CDR3 DNA reads as TGTGCCAGCAACCAAGGCGGACGTCGGACCTACGAGCAGTACTTC. Encoded protein: CASNQGGRRTYEQYF.

This clonotype was recorded many times. The chain joins TRBV3-1 to TRBJ2-1; 8 bases map to TRBD2. The CDR3 extends over 15 amino acids. The germline CDR1 and CDR2 sequences are LGHDT and YNNKEL (reference sequence). V lost 0 bases and J lost 6; bases outside the gene matches: 4. The CDR3 protein is CASSQDLLAANEQFF. The CDR3 bases are TGTGCCAGCAGCCAAGATCTACTAGCGGCCAATGAGCAGTTCTTC.

The V call is TRBV6-2 or TRBV6-3, the J call TRBJ2-7, with a weak D call TRBD2 (6 bases). Germline CDR1 MNHEY, CDR2 SVGEGT. The CDR3 loop spans 15 amino acids. The V gene lost 2 bases and the J gene lost 7 bases, with 18 bases spanning the gap. Here the CDR3 reads CASSYAKLATGEQYF. CDR3 nucleotide sequence: TGTGCCAGCAGTTACGCGAAACTAGCCACGGGGGAGCAGTACTTC.

This clonotype was recorded at least ten times. V and J are TRBV7-6 and TRBJ2-1, with 7 bases lining up with TRBD2. V gave up 4 bases and J gave up 4 bases; unmatched junction bases: 10. Germline CDR1 SGHVS, CDR2 FNYEAQ. The CDR3 runs 16 residues. The CDR3 region has the DNA TGTGCCAGCAGCTCCAACACCGGGAGGTGGTACAATGAGCAGTTCTTC. Residues: CASSSNTGRWYNEQFF.

The V gene is TRBV7-3, the J gene TRBJ2-2; 13 bases agree with TRBD2. Trimming cost V 5 bases and J 4 bases; bases outside gene matches: 4. CDR3 length: 16 residues. Germline-derived CDR1 and CDR2 are SGHTA and FQGTGA. The CDR3 loop is CASSGTSGMSTGELFF. For the CDR3, the DNA is TGTGCCAGCAGCGGGACTAGCGGGATGTCCACCGGGGAGCTGTTTTTT.